This record concerns one T cell receptor (beta chain) sequence. Its cognate antigen is unknown. The V gene lost 6 bases and the J gene lost 0 bases, with 9 bases spanning the gap. Germline loops: CDR1 LNHDA, CDR2 SQIVND (reference sequence). This CDR3 spans 14 amino acids. The data stem from a study of T cells in localized non-small cell lung cancer. The study, taken as a whole, reports: A raised T cell density in blood coincided with lengthier overall survival. Of the top 100 tumor clones, median around 60 were in adjacent lung, 25 to 35 among its top 100. The greatest T cell clonality was found in uninvolved adjacent lung (higher than in tumor).

The assay was immunoSEQ multiplex PCR, and TCRdb's table has in-frame clones only and misses some. The table has under 5,000 clones, about 34% seen once. Sequencing used lung tumor tissue, obtained before any cancer treatment. This chain links TRBV19 with TRBJ2-1; unclear D gene. This TCR was recovered from a woman aged 40-75 years with stage II squamous cell lung carcinoma. The CDR3 bases are TGTGCCAGTAGGTGGACCAGCTCCTACAATGAGCAGTTCTTC. This sequence encodes CASRWTSSYNEQFF.